These 20 T cell receptor beta chains were sequenced from one sample in a study of identifying expanded T cells in peripheral blood. Measured with immunoSEQ multiplex PCR; TCRdb has only the in-frame clones, and not every one. Among 120,000 or so clones listed, roughly 80% were seen once. Sequenced material: blood. The receptors were gathered from a person aged 18 to 75 in good health.

The chain carries TRBV25-1 and TRBJ2-5; 8 nucleotides agree with TRBD1. V shed 10 bases, J shed 3 bases, and the junction held 10 bases outside the gene matches. Per the germline V gene, CDR1 is MGHDK and CDR2 is SYGVNS. This CDR3 region has 14 residues. The CDR3 protein is CATYGTGSEETQYF. CDR3 DNA: TGTGCCACCTATGGGACAGGCTCAGAAGAGACCCAGTACTTC.

This clone has only one observation. The V call is TRBV9, the J call TRBJ1-2; TRBD1 agrees at 7 bases. Germline V gives CDR1 SGDLS, CDR2 YYNGEE. With 3 bases clipped from V and 3 bases from J, the junction kept 8 bases outside the gene matches. This CDR3 is 15 amino acids long. CDR3 sequence: CASSANIQGHYGYTF. CDR3 sequence (DNA): TGTGCCAGCAGCGCTAACATACAGGGGCACTATGGCTACACCTTC.

V and J are TRBV4-1 and TRBJ1-2; D ambiguous. This CDR3 is built from 13 residues. V shed 1 base and J shed 4 bases, with 7 bases lying between them. Germline-derived CDR1 and CDR2 are MGHRA and YSYEKL. Here the CDR3 reads CASSQAPAYGYTF. The CDR3 DNA follows: TGCGCCAGCAGCCAAGCTCCAGCCTATGGCTACACCTTC.

The chain is built from TRBV7-9 and TRBJ1-4, with D perhaps TRBD1 (5 bases). Germline V gives CDR1 SEHNR, CDR2 FQNEAQ (reference sequence). V shed 5 bases and J shed 6 bases, with 16 bases lying between them. CDR3 length: 15 residues. The CDR3 sequence: CASSPSAPGDEKLFF. Here the CDR3 DNA reads TGTGCCAGCAGCCCCTCGGCGCCGGGGGATGAAAAACTGTTTTTT.

This clone is a singleton in its sample. For the CDR3, the DNA is TGCGCCAGCAGTCAACCAGGGCACTTCTCCTACGAGCAGTACTTC. Translation gives CASSQPGHFSYEQYF. J is TRBJ2-7 and V is TRBV23-1, with D possibly TRBD1 on 5 matching bases. TRBV23-1 is an ORF; its function is uncertain. The CDR3 is 15 residues long. V lost 2 bases and J 0 bases, leaving 11 bases between the germline ends.

This sequence joins TRBV7-8 and TRBJ2-2, with a weak D call TRBD2 (5 bases). The CDR3 length is 13 residues. In germline, CDR1 is SGHVS, CDR2 FQNEAQ. V shed 2 bases and J shed 7 bases, with 8 bases lying between them. In DNA, the CDR3 is TGTGCCAGCAGCTTACTCGGGGACGGGGAGCTGTTTTTT. Its translation: CASSLLGDGELFF.

V is TRBV7-9 and J is TRBJ1-2; 8 bases fit TRBD1. Germline V gene sequence: CDR1 SEHNR, CDR2 FQNEAQ (reference sequence). V trimming: 2 bases; J trimming: 6 bases; junction bases outside the gene matches: 5. The CDR3 totals 14 residues. The CDR3 DNA follows: TGTGCCAGCAGCTTAATACAGACAGGGGATGGCTACACCTTC. It yields the protein CASSLIQTGDGYTF.

This rearrangement joins TRBV4-3 to TRBJ1-1; D possibly corresponds to TRBD1 (5 bases). This CDR3 spans 15 amino acids. Trimming removed 0 bases at V and 0 bases at J, with 8 bases between. The V gene's germline CDR1 is LGHNA and CDR2 YSLEER. CDR3 DNA: TGCGCCAGCAGCCAAGATCAGGGTATGAACACTGAAGCTTTCTTT. Protein: CASSQDQGMNTEAFF.

This chain joins TRBV6-5 and TRBJ1-2; 8 nucleotides align to TRBD1. This CDR3 region has 14 residues. V dropped 2 bases and J dropped 5; count of bases not matched to a gene: 4. The germline gives CDR1 MNHEY, CDR2 SVGAGI. The CDR3 spells CASSYRDRRYGYTF. The CDR3 region has the DNA TGTGCCAGCAGTTACAGGGACAGGAGATATGGCTACACCTTC.

In DNA form, the CDR3 reads TGTGCCAGCAGCATCCTTTGGGACAGGGGGCCGGGCGGGGAGCTGTTTTTT. Translated: CASSILWDRGPGGELFF. The chain joins TRBV7-9 to TRBJ2-2; 12 nucleotides agree with TRBD1. The CDR3 sequence is 17 residues long. Germline values: CDR1 SEHNR, CDR2 FQNEAQ (reference sequence). V was pared by 5 bases and J by 7 bases, with 11 bases of the junction left unmatched.

The chain combines TRBV7-8 with TRBJ1-5; D possibly corresponds to TRBD1 (5 bases). Trimming shortened V by 5 bases and J by 3 bases, and 11 bases separated the two germline ends. The CDR3 covers 14 residues. Germline values: CDR1 SGHVS, CDR2 FQNEAQ. CDR3 in DNA: TGTGCCAGCAGCGCTGGGGCCAACAATCAGCCCCAGCATTTT. Translated, it gives CASSAGANNQPQHF.

This chain joins TRBV9 and TRBJ2-7; the D is unclear. The CDR3 is 14 residues long. From germline, CDR1 is SGDLS and CDR2 YYNGEE. V lost 0 bases to trimming and J lost 0 bases, with 7 bases between them. The CDR3 here is CASSVGGSSYEQYF. CDR3 in DNA: TGTGCCAGCAGCGTAGGGGGAAGCTCCTACGAGCAGTACTTC.

The chain recombines TRBV11-3 with TRBJ1-6; 8 nucleotides agree with TRBD1. The germline V gene has CDR1 SGHNT and CDR2 YENEEA. With 0 bases clipped from V and 0 bases from J, the junction kept 4 bases outside the gene matches. This CDR3 has 18 residues. Written as DNA, the CDR3 is TGTGCCAGCAGCTTAGAACAGGGGGGGAGCTCCTATAATTCACCCCTCCACTTT. This translates into CASSLEQGGSSYNSPLHF. The full variable domain, its missing parts supplied by reference TRBV11-3 and TRBJ1-6, is EAGVVQSPRYKIIEKKQPVAFWCNPISGHNTLYWYLQNLGQGPELLIRYENEEAVDDSQLPKDRFSAERLKGVDSTLKIQPAELGDSAVYLCASSLEQGGSSYNSPLHFGNGTRLTVT.

The gene calls are TRBV29-1 and TRBJ1-2; unclear D gene. CDR3 length: 15 amino acids. Germline CDR1 SQVTM, CDR2 ANQGSEA. Trimming removed 4 bases from V and 4 bases from J, with 19 bases in between. CDR3 nucleotides: TGCAGCGTTGCCCCCTCGATCCGGGCAAGCTATGGCTACACCTTC. Encoded protein: CSVAPSIRASYGYTF.

This clone has just one count. The rearrangement links TRBV5-1 to TRBJ2-7, with 7 bases identical to TRBD1. Trimming at V came to 2 bases and at J to 6 bases, leaving 2 bases not matched to a gene. The CDR3 contains 12 residues. Germline V CDR1 and CDR2: SGHRS, YFSETQ. CDR3 in amino acids: CASSFDRAEQYF. As DNA, the CDR3 is TGCGCCAGCAGCTTTGACAGGGCCGAGCAGTACTTC.

The chain couples TRBV6-6 to TRBJ2-7; no clear D gene. The CDR3 sequence is 10 residues long. The V gene's germline CDR1 is MNHNY and CDR2 SVGAGI (reference sequence). V lost 8 bases and J 2 bases, leaving 4 bases between the germline ends. The CDR3 DNA follows: TGTGCCAGCGGGGCCTACGAGCAGTACTTC. Encoded protein: CASGAYEQYF.

J is TRBJ2-7 and V is TRBV6-1; D uncertain. This CDR3 spans 12 amino acids. Trimming took 5 bases from V and 8 from J, leaving 13 bases between them. From germline, CDR1 is MNHNS and CDR2 SASEGT. In DNA form, the CDR3 reads TGTGCCAGCAGTCCCGGGTGGGGAAAGCAGTACTTC. It yields the protein CASSPGWGKQYF.

J is TRBJ1-2 and V is TRBV5-1, with D perhaps TRBD1 (5 bases). Trimming removed 4 bases at V and 4 bases at J, with 23 bases between. Germline CDR1 is SGHRS and CDR2 is YFSETQ. The CDR3 has 17 amino acids. DNA of the CDR3: TGCGCCAGCAGCAGAACACCAAGACAGAGTAGGTCCTATGGCTACACCTTC. Its translation: CASSRTPRQSRSYGYTF.

The chain has TRBV18 and TRBJ2-2, with D perhaps TRBD1 or TRBD2 (5 bases each). Germline V gives CDR1 KGHSH, CDR2 LQKENI. The ends were cut back, 2 bases at V and 4 bases at J, with 14 bases in the middle. The CDR3 is 16 residues long. The CDR3 sequence is CASSPSTGLLTGELFF. The DNA for the CDR3 is TGTGCCAGCTCACCAAGTACAGGACTGCTCACCGGGGAGCTGTTTTTT.

The CDR3 sequence is CASSVADGDSGGWNYGYTF. The CDR3 DNA follows: TGTGCCAGCAGCGTAGCTGACGGAGACAGCGGTGGATGGAATTATGGCTACACCTTC. V gene TRBV9 combines with J gene TRBJ1-2; D may be TRBD1 (5 bases). The CDR3 is 19 residues long. The V end lost 0 bases, the J end lost 5 bases, and 26 bases lay between the germline ends. Per the germline V gene, CDR1 is SGDLS and CDR2 is YYNGEE.